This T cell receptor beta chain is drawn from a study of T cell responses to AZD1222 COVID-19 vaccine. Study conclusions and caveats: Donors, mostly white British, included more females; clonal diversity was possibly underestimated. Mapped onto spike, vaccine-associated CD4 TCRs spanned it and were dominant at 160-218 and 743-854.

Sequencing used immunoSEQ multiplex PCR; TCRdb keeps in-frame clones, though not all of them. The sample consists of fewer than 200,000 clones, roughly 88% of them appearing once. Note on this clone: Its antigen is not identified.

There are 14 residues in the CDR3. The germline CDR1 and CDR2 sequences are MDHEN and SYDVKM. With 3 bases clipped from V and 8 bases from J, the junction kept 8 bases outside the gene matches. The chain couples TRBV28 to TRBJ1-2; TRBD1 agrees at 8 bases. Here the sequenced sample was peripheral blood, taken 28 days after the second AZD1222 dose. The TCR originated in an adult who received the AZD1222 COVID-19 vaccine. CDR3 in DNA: TGTGCCAGCAGTTTTTTCGGACAGGGTGGCGGCTACACCTTC. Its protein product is CASSFFGQGGGYTF.